The 27 T cell receptor beta chains below were found in one sample sequenced in a study of metastatic and nonmetastatic thyroid tumors. TCRdb redid the clone calls on the PCR reads using MiXCR. The data hold fewer than 35,000 clones, with 20% to 25% observed a single time. Among the patients, none had received any treatment before thyroid surgery. Sequenced material: tumor tissue. The receptors originated from a male donor with papillary thyroid cancer or a benign thyroid nodule (not recorded which). Some clones in this sample may be carry-over from other donors' samples.

This clone was seen ten or more times. The chain couples TRBV5-1 to TRBJ2-5, with 10 bases matching TRBD1. V trimming: 2 bases; J trimming: 6 bases; junction bases outside the gene matches: 7. Germline V gives CDR1 SGHRS, CDR2 YFSETQ. There are 15 residues in the CDR3. Written as DNA, the CDR3 is TGCGCCAGCAGCTTAGGACAGGGGGTAGTAAAGACCCAGTACTTC. This codes for CASSLGQGVVKTQYF.

This clone was detected many times. One junction end does not reproduce the germline sequence, and a read error may be involved. The chain carries TRBV3-1 and TRBJ2-6, with no clear D. Germline CDR1 and CDR2: LGHDT and YNNKEL (reference sequence). The CDR3 has 13 amino acids. CDR3 amino acids: CASPTSWANVLTF. CDR3 coding DNA: TGTGCCAGCCCTACCTCTTGGGCCAACGTCCTGACTTTC.

This rearrangement joins TRBV6-1 to TRBJ2-1; weak D call: TRBD1 (6 bases). Germline CDR1 is MNHNS and CDR2 is SASEGT. The CDR3 contains 14 residues. V lost 10 bases and J 9 bases, leaving 22 bases between the germline ends. The CDR3, as DNA: TGTGCCAACTGCCCGGGATGTGAAGGGGGTGAGCAGTTCTTC. It translates to CANCPGCEGGEQFF.

By frequency in the sample, this clone is medium-sized. The chain couples TRBV20-1 to TRBJ2-7; 10 nucleotides match TRBD1. V shed 5 bases and J 2 bases; nucleotides not matched to a gene: 9. This CDR3 has 15 residues. CDR1 is DFQATT and CDR2 is SNEGSKA in the germline V gene (reference sequence). CDR3 sequence reads: CSASTVDRGPYEQYF. CDR3 DNA: TGCAGTGCTTCTACGGTCGACAGGGGGCCCTACGAGCAGTACTTC.

This clone has at least ten counts. The chain has TRBV20-1 and TRBJ1-4, with TRBD1 as a possible D gene (6 bases). This CDR3 spans 12 amino acids. V lost 3 bases to trimming and J lost 6 bases, with 8 bases between them. Germline V gene sequence: CDR1 DFQATT, CDR2 SNEGSKA (reference sequence). CDR3 DNA sequence: TGCAGTGCTAGGGGGGCGGATGAAAAACTGTTTTTT. This encodes CSARGADEKLFF.

This clone was recorded at least ten times. The chain links TRBV20-1 to TRBJ2-1, with 7 bases identical to TRBD1. CDR3 size: 14 residues. The V gene end was trimmed by 1 base and the J gene end by 8 bases; junction bases not matched to a gene: 8. CDR1 is DFQATT and CDR2 is SNEGSKA in the germline V gene (reference sequence). DNA of the CDR3: TGCAGTGCTAGAGGGGAGACAGGGAGCCATGAGCAGTTCTTC. This translates into CSARGETGSHEQFF.

Written as DNA, the CDR3 is TGTGCCAGCAGTTTAACCCCGACGAACACTGAAGCTTTCTTT. It encodes CASSLTPTNTEAFF. The V call is TRBV27, the J call TRBJ1-1, with D hard to call. Per germline, CDR1 MNHEY and CDR2 SMNVEV (reference sequence). CDR3 length equals 14 residues. Trimming shortened V by 2 bases and J by 1 base, and 8 bases separated the two germline ends.

The V and J genes are TRBV20-1 and TRBJ1-5; 8 nucleotides match TRBD1. Losses at the gene ends were 7 bases for V and 1 base for J; bases not matched to a gene: 15. Per germline, CDR1 DFQATT and CDR2 SNEGSKA (reference sequence). CDR3 length: 17 residues. CDR3 residues: CSEYRTGSPGSNQPQHF. Written as DNA, the CDR3 is TGCAGTGAGTACAGGACAGGGTCACCAGGGAGCAATCAGCCCCAGCATTTT.

A note on this clone: One end of the junction fails to match germline, which may point to a read error. The chain recombines TRBV4-2 with TRBJ2-1, with 10 bases that match TRBD2. CDR1 is LGHNA, CDR2 YNFKEQ, per germline. CDR3 size: 15 residues. The DNA of the CDR3 is TGTGCCAGCATCCAATCCTTAGCGGGAGGAAGTGAGCAGTTCTTC. This translates into CASIQSLAGGSEQFF.

This clone has at least ten counts. The chain uses TRBV15 and TRBJ2-1, with 9 nucleotides matching TRBD2. The CDR3 is 18 amino acids. The ends lost 1 base at V and 7 bases at J; junction bases unmatched: 14. The germline CDR1 and CDR2 sequences are LNHNV and YYDKDF (reference sequence). This CDR3 reads CATSRGPGGAGGRNEQFF. The CDR3 nucleotides are TGTGCCACCAGCAGAGGTCCCGGCGGGGCGGGAGGGCGTAATGAGCAGTTCTTC.

About this clone: At one end, the junction sequence differs from germline, possibly due to a read error. The chain couples TRBV20-1 to TRBJ1-1; D gene unclear. The CDR3 runs 15 residues. Germline V CDR1 and CDR2: DFQATT, SNEGSKA (reference sequence). CDR3 nucleotide sequence: TGCAGTGCTAGTTGGGCAGCTCAGGCGAACACTGAAGCTCTCTTT. It yields the protein CSASWAAQANTEALF.

This clone is medium-sized by share. The chain combines TRBV20-1 with TRBJ2-1; a possible D gene is TRBD1 (6 bases). CDR3 length: 13 amino acids. Germline CDR1 DFQATT, CDR2 SNEGSKA (reference sequence). With 2 bases removed from V and 5 bases from J, the gap between germline ends came to 10 bases. CDR3 nucleotide sequence: TGCAGTGCTAGACAGGGGTTCAACAATGAGCAGTTCTTC. This codes for CSARQGFNNEQFF.

This clone was detected a few times. One end of the junction varies from germline; a read error may be responsible. The chain joins TRBV15 to TRBJ2-7; D tentatively fits TRBD1 or TRBD2 (5 bases each). The CDR3 covers 14 residues. CDR1 is LNHNV and CDR2 is YYDKDF in the germline V gene (reference sequence). CDR3 amino acids: CATSIGGGSYDQYF. The CDR3 region has the DNA TGTGCCACCAGTATCGGTGGGGGTTCCTACGATCAGTACTTC.

This clone was seen just once. V usage is TRBV11-2 and J usage is TRBJ2-3; the match to TRBD2 covers 7 bases. The CDR3 runs 15 residues. Unmatched junction bases numbered 10, after V lost 4 bases and J lost 6 bases. Germline V gene lookup returns CDR1 SGHAT and CDR2 FQNNGV. In DNA, the CDR3 is TGTGCCAGCAGCTCCCCCGGACTAGTCAGGGATACGCAGTATTTT. Its translation: CASSSPGLVRDTQYF. Combining the CDR3 with reference TRBV11-2 and TRBJ2-3 gives the whole variable domain EAGVAQSPRYKIIEKRQSVAFWCNPISGHATLYWYQQILGQGPKLLIQFQNNGVVDDSQLPKDRFSAERLKGVDSTLKIQPAKLEDSAVYLCASSSPGLVRDTQYFGPGTRLTVL.

The rearrangement links TRBV6-1 to TRBJ1-5; tentative D call: TRBD1 (5 bases). The length of the CDR3 is 15 residues. V lost 7 bases, J lost 0 bases, and 13 bases lay in between. Germline CDR1 is MNHNS and CDR2 is SASEGT. The CDR3 spells CASMGTVDSNQPQHF. In DNA form, the CDR3 reads TGTGCCAGCATGGGGACTGTCGATAGCAATCAGCCCCAGCATTTT.

This clone has more than one count but fewer than ten. The gene calls are TRBV6-2 or TRBV6-3 and TRBJ2-5, with 12 nucleotides matching TRBD1. In germline, CDR1 is MNHEY, CDR2 SVGEGT. Trimming at V came to 4 bases and at J to 13 bases, leaving 4 bases not matched to a gene. The CDR3 has 12 amino acids. DNA for the CDR3: TGTGCCAGCAGTTTCGGGGACAGGGGGCGGTACTTC. Translated, it gives CASSFGDRGRYF.

Only a few counts were recorded for this clone. Possible read error: a much larger clone is one base away. The gene calls are TRBV10-2 and TRBJ2-3, with 7 nucleotides matching TRBD2. The CDR3 loop spans 16 amino acids. CDR1 is WSHSY and CDR2 is SAAADI in the germline V gene. Trimming removed 6 bases from V and 1 base from J; junction bases left unmatched: 10. The CDR3 loop is CASRGYGLGCTDTQYF. The CDR3 region has the DNA TGCGCCAGCAGAGGATATGGACTAGGGTGCACAGATACGCAGTATTTT.

This clone has a count of ten or more. The chain is built from TRBV12-3 or TRBV12-4 and TRBJ2-3, with TRBD1 matching 9 bases. The V gene end was trimmed by 0 bases and the J gene end by 6 bases; junction bases not matched to a gene: 7. The CDR3 extends over 16 amino acids. The CDR3 sequence: CASSLALRTGDDTQYF. For the CDR3, the DNA is TGTGCCAGCAGTTTAGCGTTAAGGACAGGGGATGATACGCAGTATTTT.

Sample share makes this clone medium-sized (0.01 to 0.1%). This chain uses TRBV6-1 with TRBJ2-7, with 9 bases fitting TRBD1. CDR1 is MNHNS and CDR2 is SASEGT in the germline V gene. The trim removed 7 bases at V and 3 bases at J, leaving 7 bases unmatched. The CDR3 spans 14 residues. The CDR3 nucleotides are TGTGCCAGCAAATCCGGGACAGGGCTCTACGAGCAGTACTTC. The encoded protein is CASKSGTGLYEQYF.

This chain uses TRBV20-1 with TRBJ2-4, with a weak D call TRBD1 (6 bases). V dropped 1 base and J dropped 10 bases, with 14 bases sitting between them. This CDR3 region has 13 residues. Per the germline V gene, CDR1 is DFQATT and CDR2 is SNEGSKA (reference sequence). DNA for the CDR3: TGCAGTGCTAGAGGCACAGGGTCGGGAATTCAGTACTTC. Translated: CSARGTGSGIQYF.

This clone is medium-sized. This rearrangement joins TRBV2 to TRBJ2-7, with 7 bases matching TRBD2. The V gene's germline CDR1 is SNHLY and CDR2 FYNNEI. There are 14 residues in the CDR3. The V gene end was trimmed by 8 bases and the J gene end by 5 bases; junction bases not matched to a gene: 12. Here the CDR3 DNA reads TGTGCCAGCGGGGAAAGACTAGCTACCCACGAGCAGTACTTC. It is translated as CASGERLATHEQYF. The complete variable domain, with remaining parts taken from reference TRBV2 and TRBJ2-7, reads EPEVTQTPSHQVTQMGQEVILRCVPISNHLYFYWYRQILGQKVEFLVSFYNNEISEKSEIFDDQFSVERPDGSNFTLKIRSTKLEDSAMYFCASGERLATHEQYFGPGTRLTVT.

This clone was picked up many times. The CDR3 sequence: CASSLLGEVTGELFF. The CDR3 nucleotides are TGTGCCAGCAGCTTGTTGGGGGAAGTAACCGGGGAGCTGTTTTTT. The V call is TRBV5-5, the J call TRBJ2-2; D might be TRBD1 or TRBD2, each matching 5 bases. The CDR3 is 15 residues long. The germline V gene encodes CDR1 SGHKS and CDR2 YYEKEE (reference sequence). V lost 1 base and J 5 bases, leaving 12 bases between the germline ends.

Relative to its sample, this clone is medium-sized. The V and J genes are TRBV2 and TRBJ2-2; maybe TRBD2 (5 bases). The length of the CDR3 is 15 residues. Trimming took 6 bases from V and 6 from J, leaving 17 bases between them. Germline loops: CDR1 SNHLY, CDR2 FYNNEI. For the CDR3, the DNA is TGTGCCAGCAGGGACGTAGGAGTCGGGGCCGGGGAGCTGTTTTTT. Translating gives CASRDVGVGAGELFF.

This clone was counted at least ten times. This chain links TRBV6-2 or TRBV6-3 with TRBJ1-5, with no clear D. This CDR3 contains 13 residues. The V and J ends lost 8 bases and 4 bases respectively, with 12 bases between them. Germline CDR1 and CDR2: MNHEY and SVGEGT. CDR3 amino acids: CASAGRLNQPQHF. The CDR3 coding sequence is TGTGCCAGCGCCGGACGGCTTAATCAGCCCCAGCATTTT.

This clone has a count of ten or more. The rearrangement joins TRBV6-1 to TRBJ1-2, with 7 bases lining up with TRBD1. V lost 5 bases and J lost 4; bases outside the gene matches: 4. The germline V gene encodes CDR1 MNHNS and CDR2 SASEGT. The CDR3 consists of 13 residues. CDR3: CASSLGDSYGYTF. The CDR3 DNA reads as TGTGCCAGCAGTTTAGGGGACAGCTATGGCTACACCTTC.

This clone was seen repeatedly, ten times or more. The rearrangement joins TRBV9 to TRBJ2-2; 10 bases fit TRBD2. V gave up 0 bases and J gave up 3 bases; unmatched junction bases: 2. Germline assignment: CDR1 SGDLS and CDR2 YYNGEE. The CDR3 length is 16 residues. DNA for the CDR3: TGTGCCAGCAGCGTAGTAGCGGGAGGCCACACCGGGGAGCTGTTTTTT. Protein: CASSVVAGGHTGELFF.

This clone has ten or more counts. The V gene is TRBV15, the J gene TRBJ2-5; the D gene could be TRBD1 or TRBD2 (6 bases each). This CDR3 region has 15 residues. From germline, CDR1 is LNHNV and CDR2 YYDKDF (reference sequence). V lost 1 base, J lost 5 bases, and 14 bases lay in between. The CDR3 coding sequence is TGTGCCACCAGCAGAGGAGGCCGGGGGCAGGAGACCCAGTACTTC. Protein: CATSRGGRGQETQYF.